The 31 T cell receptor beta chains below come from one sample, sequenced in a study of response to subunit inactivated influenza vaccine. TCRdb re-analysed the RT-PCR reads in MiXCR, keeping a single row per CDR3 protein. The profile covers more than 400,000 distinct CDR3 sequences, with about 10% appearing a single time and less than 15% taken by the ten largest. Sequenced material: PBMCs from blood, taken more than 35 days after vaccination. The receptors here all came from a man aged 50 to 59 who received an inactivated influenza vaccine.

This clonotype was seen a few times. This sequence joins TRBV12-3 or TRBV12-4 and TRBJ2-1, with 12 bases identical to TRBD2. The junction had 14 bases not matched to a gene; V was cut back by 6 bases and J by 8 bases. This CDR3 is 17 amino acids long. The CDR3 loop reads CASRRGPGTSGLDEQFF. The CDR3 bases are TGTGCCAGCAGGAGAGGTCCCGGGACTAGCGGGTTGGATGAGCAGTTCTTC.

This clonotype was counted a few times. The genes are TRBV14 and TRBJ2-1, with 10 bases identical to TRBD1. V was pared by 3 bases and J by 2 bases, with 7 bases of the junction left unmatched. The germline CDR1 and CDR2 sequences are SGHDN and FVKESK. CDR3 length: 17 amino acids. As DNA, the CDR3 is TGTGCCAGCAGCCAGGGGACAGGGGTTTACACCTACAATGAGCAGTTCTTC. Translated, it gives CASSQGTGVYTYNEQFF.

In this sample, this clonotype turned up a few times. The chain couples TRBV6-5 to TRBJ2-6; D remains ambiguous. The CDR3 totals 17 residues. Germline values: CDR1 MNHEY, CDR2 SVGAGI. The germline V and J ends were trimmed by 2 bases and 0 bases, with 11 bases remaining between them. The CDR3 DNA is TGTGCCAGCAGTTACGGGCCTTTGCTCTCTGGGGCCAACGTCCTGACTTTC. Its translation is CASSYGPLLSGANVLTF.

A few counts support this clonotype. As DNA, the CDR3 is TGTGCCAGCAGTTTAGGGCAGGGGGCGGCCGAGCAGTACTTC. Translation gives CASSLGQGAAEQYF. The gene calls are TRBV12-3 or TRBV12-4 and TRBJ2-7, with TRBD1 matching 8 bases. J was trimmed by 6 bases and V by 1 base; bases with no gene match: 5. CDR3 length equals 14 residues.

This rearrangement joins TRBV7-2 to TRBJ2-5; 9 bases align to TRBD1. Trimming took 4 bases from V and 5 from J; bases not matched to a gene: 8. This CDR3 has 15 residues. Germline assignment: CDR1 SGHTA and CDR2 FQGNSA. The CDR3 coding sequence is TGTGCCAGCAGCTCGGGGACAGGGTCTGGGGAGACCCAGTACTTC. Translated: CASSSGTGSGETQYF.

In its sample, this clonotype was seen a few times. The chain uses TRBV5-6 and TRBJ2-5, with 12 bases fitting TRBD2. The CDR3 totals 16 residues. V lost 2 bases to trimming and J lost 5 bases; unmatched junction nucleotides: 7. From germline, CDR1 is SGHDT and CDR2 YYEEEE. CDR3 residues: CASSFLAGGSRETQYF. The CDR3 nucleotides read TGTGCCAGCAGCTTCCTAGCGGGAGGGTCGAGGGAGACCCAGTACTTC. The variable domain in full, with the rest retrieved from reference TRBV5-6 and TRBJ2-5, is DAGVTQSPTHLIKTRGQQVTLRCSPKSGHDTVSWYQQALGQGPQFIFQYYEEEERQRGNFPDRFSGHQFPNYSSELNVNALLLGDSALYLCASSFLAGGSRETQYFGPGTRLLVL.

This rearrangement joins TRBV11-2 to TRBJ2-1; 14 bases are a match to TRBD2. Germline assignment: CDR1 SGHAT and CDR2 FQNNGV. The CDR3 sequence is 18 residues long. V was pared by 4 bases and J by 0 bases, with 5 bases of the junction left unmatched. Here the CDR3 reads CASSYRTSGGSSYNEQFF. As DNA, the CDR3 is TGTGCCAGCAGCTACCGGACTAGCGGGGGGAGCTCCTACAATGAGCAGTTCTTC. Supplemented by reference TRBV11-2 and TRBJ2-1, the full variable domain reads EAGVAQSPRYKIIEKRQSVAFWCNPISGHATLYWYQQILGQGPKLLIQFQNNGVVDDSQLPKDRFSAERLKGVDSTLKIQPAKLEDSAVYLCASSYRTSGGSSYNEQFFGPGTRLTVL.

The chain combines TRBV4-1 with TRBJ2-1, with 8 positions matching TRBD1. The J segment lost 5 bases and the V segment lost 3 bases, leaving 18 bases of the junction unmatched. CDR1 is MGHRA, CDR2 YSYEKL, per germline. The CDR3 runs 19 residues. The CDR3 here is CASSQWTGLRSGVNNEQFF. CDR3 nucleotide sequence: TGCGCCAGCAGCCAGTGGACAGGGTTAAGGTCCGGGGTAAACAATGAGCAGTTCTTC.

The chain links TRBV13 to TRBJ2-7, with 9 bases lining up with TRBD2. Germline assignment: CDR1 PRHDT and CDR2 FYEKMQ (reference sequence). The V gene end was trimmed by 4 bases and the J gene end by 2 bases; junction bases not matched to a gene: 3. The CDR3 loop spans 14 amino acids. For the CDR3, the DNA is TGTGCCAGCAGCTCACGGACTAGCGCCTACGAGCAGTACTTC. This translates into CASSSRTSAYEQYF.

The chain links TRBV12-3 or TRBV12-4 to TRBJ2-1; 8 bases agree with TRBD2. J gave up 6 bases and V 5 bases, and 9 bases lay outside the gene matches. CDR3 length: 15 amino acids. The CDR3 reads CASSRPGLEANEQFF. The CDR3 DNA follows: TGTGCCAGCAGTCGGCCGGGACTAGAAGCCAATGAGCAGTTCTTC.

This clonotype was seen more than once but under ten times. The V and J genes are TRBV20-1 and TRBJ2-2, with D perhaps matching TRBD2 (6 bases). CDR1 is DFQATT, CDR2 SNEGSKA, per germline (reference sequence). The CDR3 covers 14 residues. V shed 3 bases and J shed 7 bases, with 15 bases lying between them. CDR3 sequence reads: CSARSRERYGELFF. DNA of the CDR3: TGCAGTGCTAGGTCCCGGGAGAGATACGGGGAGCTGTTTTTT.

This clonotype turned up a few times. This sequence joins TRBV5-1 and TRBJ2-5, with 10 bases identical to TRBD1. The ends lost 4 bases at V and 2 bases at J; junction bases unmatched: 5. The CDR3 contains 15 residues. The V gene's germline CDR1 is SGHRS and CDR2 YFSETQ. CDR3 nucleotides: TGCGCCAGCAGCCCGGACAGGGGGGATCAAGAGACCCAGTACTTC. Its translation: CASSPDRGDQETQYF.

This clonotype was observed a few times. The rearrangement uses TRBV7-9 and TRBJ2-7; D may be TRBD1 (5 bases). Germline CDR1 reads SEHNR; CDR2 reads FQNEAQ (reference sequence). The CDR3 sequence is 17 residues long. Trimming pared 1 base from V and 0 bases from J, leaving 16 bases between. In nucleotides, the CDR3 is TGTGCCAGCAGCTTAGTTTGGGGCTGGGCCAACTCCTACGAGCAGTACTTC. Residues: CASSLVWGWANSYEQYF.

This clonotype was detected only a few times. For the CDR3, the DNA is TGCGCCAGCAACCTAGGTGGAGATTCACCCCTCCACTTT. Translated, it gives CASNLGGDSPLHF. The rearrangement links TRBV4-3 to TRBJ1-6; D is unclear. Germline CDR1 is LGHNA and CDR2 is YSLEER. The CDR3 sequence is 13 residues long. Trimming stripped 7 bases from V and 8 bases from J, with 12 bases between.

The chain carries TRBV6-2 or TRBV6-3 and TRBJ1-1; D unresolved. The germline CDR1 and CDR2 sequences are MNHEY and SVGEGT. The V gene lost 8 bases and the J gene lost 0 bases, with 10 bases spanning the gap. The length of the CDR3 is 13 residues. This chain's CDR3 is CASRFGLNTEAFF. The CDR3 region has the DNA TGTGCCAGCCGTTTCGGATTGAACACTGAAGCTTTCTTT.

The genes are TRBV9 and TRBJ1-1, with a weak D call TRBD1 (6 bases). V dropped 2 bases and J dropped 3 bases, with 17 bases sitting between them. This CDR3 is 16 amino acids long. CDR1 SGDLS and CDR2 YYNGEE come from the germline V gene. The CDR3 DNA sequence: TGTGCCAGCAGCGTCTCCAGGGGACTCACGGACACTGAAGCTTTCTTT. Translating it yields CASSVSRGLTDTEAFF.

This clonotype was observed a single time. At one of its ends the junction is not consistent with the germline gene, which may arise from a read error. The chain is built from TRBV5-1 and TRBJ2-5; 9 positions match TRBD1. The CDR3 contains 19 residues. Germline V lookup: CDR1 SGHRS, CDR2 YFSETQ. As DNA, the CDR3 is TGCGCCAGCAGCTTGGGACATCGGACAGGGGCAGTACGCCAAGAGACCCATTACTTC. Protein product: CASSLGHRTGAVRQETHYF. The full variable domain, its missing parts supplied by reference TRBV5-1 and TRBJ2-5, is KAGVTQTPRYLIKTRGQQVTLSCSPISGHRSVSWYQQTPGQGLQFLFEYFSETQRNKGNFPGRFSGRQFSNSRSEMNVSTLELGDSALYLCASSLGHRTGAVRQETHYFGPGTRLLVL.

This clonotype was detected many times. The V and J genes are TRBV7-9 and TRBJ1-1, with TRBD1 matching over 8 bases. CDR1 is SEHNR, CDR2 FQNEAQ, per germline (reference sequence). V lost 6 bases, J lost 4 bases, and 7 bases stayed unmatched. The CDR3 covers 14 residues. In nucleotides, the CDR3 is TGTGCCAGCAGACGCGGACAGGGTGGCACTGAAGCTTTCTTT. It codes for CASRRGQGGTEAFF.

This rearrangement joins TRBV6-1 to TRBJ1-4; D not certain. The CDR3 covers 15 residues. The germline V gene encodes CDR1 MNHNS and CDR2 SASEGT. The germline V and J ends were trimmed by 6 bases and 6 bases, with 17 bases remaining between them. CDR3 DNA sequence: TGTGCCAGCAGCTCCGGGAGGCTCGCCTATGAAAAACTGTTTTTT. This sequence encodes CASSSGRLAYEKLFF.

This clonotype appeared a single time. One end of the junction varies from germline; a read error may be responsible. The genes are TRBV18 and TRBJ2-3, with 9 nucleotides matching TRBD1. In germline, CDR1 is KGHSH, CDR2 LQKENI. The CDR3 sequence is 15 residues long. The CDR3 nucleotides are TGTGCCAGCTCCCCACCGGGACAGGGCTCAGATACGCAGTATTTT. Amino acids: CASSPPGQGSDTQYF.

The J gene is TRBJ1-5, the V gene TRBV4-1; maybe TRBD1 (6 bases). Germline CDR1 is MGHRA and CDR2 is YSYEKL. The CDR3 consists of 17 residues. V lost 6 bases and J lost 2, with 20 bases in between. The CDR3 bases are TGCGCCAGCAGTCTTACAGGGAGTCGTTACGGCAATCAGCCCCAGCATTTT. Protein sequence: CASSLTGSRYGNQPQHF.

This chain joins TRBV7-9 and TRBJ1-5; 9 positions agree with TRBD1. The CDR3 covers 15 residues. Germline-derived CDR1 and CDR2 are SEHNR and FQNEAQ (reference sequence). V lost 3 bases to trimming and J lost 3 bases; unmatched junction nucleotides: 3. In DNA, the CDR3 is TGTGCCAGCAGCTTCGGGACAGGGCTCAATCAGCCCCAGCATTTT. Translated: CASSFGTGLNQPQHF.

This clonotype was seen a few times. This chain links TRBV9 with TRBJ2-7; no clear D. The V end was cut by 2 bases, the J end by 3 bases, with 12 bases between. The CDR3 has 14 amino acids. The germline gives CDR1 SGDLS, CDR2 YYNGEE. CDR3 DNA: TGTGCCAGCAGCGTGAGCCCTACGGGCTACGAGCAGTACTTC. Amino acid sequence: CASSVSPTGYEQYF.

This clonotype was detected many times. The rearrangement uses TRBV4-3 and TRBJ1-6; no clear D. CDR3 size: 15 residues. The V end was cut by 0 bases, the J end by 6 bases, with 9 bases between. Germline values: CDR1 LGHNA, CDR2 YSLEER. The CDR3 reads CASSQESGVNSPLHF. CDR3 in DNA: TGCGCCAGCAGCCAAGAATCCGGGGTTAATTCACCCCTCCACTTT.

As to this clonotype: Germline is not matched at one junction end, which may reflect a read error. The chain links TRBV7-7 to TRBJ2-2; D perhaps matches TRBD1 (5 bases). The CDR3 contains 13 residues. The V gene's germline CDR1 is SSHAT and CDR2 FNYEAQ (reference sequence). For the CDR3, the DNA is TGTGCTAGCAGCTTAGGGGTAGCCGGGGAGCTGTTTTTT. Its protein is CASSLGVAGELFF. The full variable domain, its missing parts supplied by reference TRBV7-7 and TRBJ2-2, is GAGVSQSPRYKVTKRGQDVTLRCDPISSHATLYWYQQALGQGPEFLTYFNYEAQPDKSGLPSDRFSAERPEGSISTLTIQRTEQRDSAMYRCASSLGVAGELFFGEGSRLTVL.

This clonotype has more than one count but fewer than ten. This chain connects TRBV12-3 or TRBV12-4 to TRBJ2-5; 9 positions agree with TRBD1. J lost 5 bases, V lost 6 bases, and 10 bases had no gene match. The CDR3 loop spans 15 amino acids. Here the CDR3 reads CASSNGTGSGETQYF. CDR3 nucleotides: TGTGCCAGCAGCAACGGGACAGGGTCGGGCGAGACCCAGTACTTC.

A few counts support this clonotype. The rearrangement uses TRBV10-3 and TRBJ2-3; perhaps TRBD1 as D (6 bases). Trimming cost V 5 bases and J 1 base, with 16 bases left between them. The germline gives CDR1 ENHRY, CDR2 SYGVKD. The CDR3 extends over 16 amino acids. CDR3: CAISQGGRGGTDTQYF. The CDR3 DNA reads TGTGCCATCAGTCAGGGTGGCAGGGGAGGCACAGATACGCAGTATTTT.

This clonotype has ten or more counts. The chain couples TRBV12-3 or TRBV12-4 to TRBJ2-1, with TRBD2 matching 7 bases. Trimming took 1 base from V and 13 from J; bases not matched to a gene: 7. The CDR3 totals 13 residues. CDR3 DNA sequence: TGTGCCAGCAGTTTAGGAGGGAGGGCCCTCCAGTTCTTC. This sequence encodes CASSLGGRALQFF.

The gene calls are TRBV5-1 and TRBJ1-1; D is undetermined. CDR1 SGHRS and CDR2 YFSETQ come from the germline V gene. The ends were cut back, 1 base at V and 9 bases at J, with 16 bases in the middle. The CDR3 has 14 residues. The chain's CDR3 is CASSLTTTEGQAFF. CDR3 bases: TGCGCCAGCAGCTTGACTACTACCGAGGGTCAAGCTTTCTTT.

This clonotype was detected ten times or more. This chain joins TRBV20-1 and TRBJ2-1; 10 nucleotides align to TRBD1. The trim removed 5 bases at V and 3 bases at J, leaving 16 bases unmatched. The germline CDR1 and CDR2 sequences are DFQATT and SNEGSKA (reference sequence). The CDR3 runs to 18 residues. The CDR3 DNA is TGCAGTGCTGGGCCCGGGACAGGGGTATATTCCCACTACAATGAGCAGTTCTTC. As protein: CSAGPGTGVYSHYNEQFF.

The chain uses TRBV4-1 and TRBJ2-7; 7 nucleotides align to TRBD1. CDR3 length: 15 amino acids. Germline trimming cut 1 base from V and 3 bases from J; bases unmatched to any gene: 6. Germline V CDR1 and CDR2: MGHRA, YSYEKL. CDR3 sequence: CASSQVSGTVYEQYF. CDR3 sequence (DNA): TGCGCCAGCAGCCAAGTGAGTGGGACAGTCTACGAGCAGTACTTC.